Included here is one TCR beta chain sequence, with context. Authors' processing steps: Amplified reference gene primers provided the basis for estimating nucleated cell counts. Some clones are missing from TCRdb's copy, which holds only in-frame ones; the method was immunoSEQ multiplex PCR. That table is the source of V, J and clone size, and D and trimming were worked out from the DNA. The sample lists about 270,000 clones, approximately 85% occurring once. During active infection, Seattle patients enrolled and were then monitored through disease. V lost 1 base, J lost 8 bases, and 11 bases lay in between. The germline CDR1 and CDR2 sequences are LGHNA and YNFKEQ. The CDR3 loop spans 13 amino acids. The data were obtained in a study of blood T cell repertoires in COVID-19. Study summary: The United States, Italy and Spain provided the acute and convalescent COVID-19 samples. Sample material is recorded as cDNA or gDNA derived from T cells, B-cell-depleted T cells, or PBMCs.

This clonotype was obtained from a woman over 75 with COVID-19, enrolled during active disease. V usage is TRBV4-2 and J usage is TRBJ1-1, with D tentatively TRBD1 (5 bases). Input material: peripheral blood. The CDR3 sequence: CASSQGQRWEAFF. Here the CDR3 DNA reads TGTGCCAGCAGCCAAGGACAGCGTTGGGAAGCTTTCTTT.